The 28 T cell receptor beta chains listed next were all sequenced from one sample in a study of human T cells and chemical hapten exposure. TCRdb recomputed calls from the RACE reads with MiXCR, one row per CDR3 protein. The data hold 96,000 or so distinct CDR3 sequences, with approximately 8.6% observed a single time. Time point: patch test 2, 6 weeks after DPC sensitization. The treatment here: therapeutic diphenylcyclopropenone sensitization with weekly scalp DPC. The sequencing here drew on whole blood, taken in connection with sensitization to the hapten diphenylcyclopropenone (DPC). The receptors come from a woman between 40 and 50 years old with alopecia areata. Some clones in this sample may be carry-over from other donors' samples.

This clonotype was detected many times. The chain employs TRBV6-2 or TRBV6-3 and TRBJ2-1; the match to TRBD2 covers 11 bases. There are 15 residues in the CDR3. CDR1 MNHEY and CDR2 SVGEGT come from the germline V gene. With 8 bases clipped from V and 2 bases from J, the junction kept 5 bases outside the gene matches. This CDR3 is CASDLAGGAYNEQFF. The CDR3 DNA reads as TGTGCCAGCGATCTAGCGGGAGGTGCCTACAATGAGCAGTTCTTC.

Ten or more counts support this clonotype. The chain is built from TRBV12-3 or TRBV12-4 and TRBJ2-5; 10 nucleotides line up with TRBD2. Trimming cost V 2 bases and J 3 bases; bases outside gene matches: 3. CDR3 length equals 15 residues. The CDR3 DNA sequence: TGTGCCAGCAGTTTATCTCTAGCGGGAGAAGAGACCCAGTACTTC. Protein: CASSLSLAGEETQYF.

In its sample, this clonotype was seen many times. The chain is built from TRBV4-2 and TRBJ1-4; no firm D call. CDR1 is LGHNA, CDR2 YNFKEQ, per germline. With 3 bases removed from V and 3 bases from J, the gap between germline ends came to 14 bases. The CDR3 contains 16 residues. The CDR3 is CASSQAFGQANEKLFF. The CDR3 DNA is TGTGCCAGCAGCCAGGCCTTCGGGCAAGCTAATGAAAAACTGTTTTTT.

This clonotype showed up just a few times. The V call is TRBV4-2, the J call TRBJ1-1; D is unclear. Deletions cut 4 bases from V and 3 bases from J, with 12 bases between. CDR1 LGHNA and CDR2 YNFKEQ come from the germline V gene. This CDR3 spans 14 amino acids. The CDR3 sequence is CASSLEVGDTEAFF. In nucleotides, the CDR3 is TGTGCCAGCAGCCTAGAGGTCGGGGACACTGAAGCTTTCTTT.

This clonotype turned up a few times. DNA of the CDR3: TGTGCCACCAGTGATTTGTCGGTGGATGAGCAGTTCTTC. Protein: CATSDLSVDEQFF. The chain carries TRBV24-1 and TRBJ2-1; D is unclear. Germline CDR1 and CDR2: KGHDR and SFDVKD. This CDR3 is built from 13 residues. The V gene lost 0 bases and the J gene lost 8 bases, with 7 bases spanning the gap.

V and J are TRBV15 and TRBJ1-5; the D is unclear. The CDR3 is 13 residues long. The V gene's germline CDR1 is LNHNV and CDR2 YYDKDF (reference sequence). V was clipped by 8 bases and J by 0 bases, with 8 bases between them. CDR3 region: CATSQYSNQPQHF. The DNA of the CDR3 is TGTGCCACCTCCCAGTATAGCAATCAGCCCCAGCATTTT.

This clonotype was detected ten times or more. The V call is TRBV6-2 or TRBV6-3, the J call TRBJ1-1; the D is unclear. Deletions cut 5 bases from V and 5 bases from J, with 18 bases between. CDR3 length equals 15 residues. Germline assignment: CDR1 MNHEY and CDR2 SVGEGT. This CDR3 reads CASSRFGLMGTEAFF. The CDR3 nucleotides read TGTGCCAGCAGTCGCTTCGGACTGATGGGAACTGAAGCTTTCTTT.

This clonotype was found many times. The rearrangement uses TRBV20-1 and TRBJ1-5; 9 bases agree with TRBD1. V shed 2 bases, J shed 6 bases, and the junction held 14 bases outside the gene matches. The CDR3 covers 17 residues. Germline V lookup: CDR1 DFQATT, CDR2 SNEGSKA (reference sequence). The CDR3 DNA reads TGCAGTGCTAGACGTCGGGTGAGGGACAGGGAGGGTCAGCCCCAGCATTTT. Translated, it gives CSARRRVRDREGQPQHF.

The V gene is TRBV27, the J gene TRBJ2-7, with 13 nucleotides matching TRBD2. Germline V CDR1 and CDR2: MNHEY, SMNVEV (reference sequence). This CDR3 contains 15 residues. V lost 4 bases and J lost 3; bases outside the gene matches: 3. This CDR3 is CASSSRTSGGYEQYF. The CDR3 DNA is TGTGCCAGCAGTTCCCGGACTAGCGGGGGCTACGAGCAGTACTTC.

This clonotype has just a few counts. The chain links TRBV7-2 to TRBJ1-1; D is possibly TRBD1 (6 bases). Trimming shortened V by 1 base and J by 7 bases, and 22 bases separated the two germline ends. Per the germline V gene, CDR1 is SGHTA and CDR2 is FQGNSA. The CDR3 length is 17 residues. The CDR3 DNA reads TGTGCCAGCAGCTTAGGTCGGAGAGTAGGCAGGGGAATTGAAGCTTTCTTT. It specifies CASSLGRRVGRGIEAFF.

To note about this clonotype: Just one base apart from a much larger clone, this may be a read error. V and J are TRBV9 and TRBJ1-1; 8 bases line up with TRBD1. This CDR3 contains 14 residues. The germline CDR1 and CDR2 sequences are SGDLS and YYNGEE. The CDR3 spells CVSSVDAGGWSAFF. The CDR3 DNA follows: TGTGTCAGCAGCGTAGACGCAGGGGGCTGGAGTGCTTTCTTT.

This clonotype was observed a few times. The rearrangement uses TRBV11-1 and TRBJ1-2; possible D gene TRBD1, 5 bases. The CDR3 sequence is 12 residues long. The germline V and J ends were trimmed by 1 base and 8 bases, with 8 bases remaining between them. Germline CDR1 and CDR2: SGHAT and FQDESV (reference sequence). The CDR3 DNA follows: TGTGCCAGCAGCTTAGAAGGGGACGGCTACACCTTC. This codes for CASSLEGDGYTF.

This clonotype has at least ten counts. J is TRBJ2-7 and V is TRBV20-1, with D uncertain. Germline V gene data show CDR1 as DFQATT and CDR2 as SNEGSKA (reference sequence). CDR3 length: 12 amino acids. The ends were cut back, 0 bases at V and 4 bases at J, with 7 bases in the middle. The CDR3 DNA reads TGCAGTGCTAGAGATCAGAGTTACGAGCAGTACTTC. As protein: CSARDQSYEQYF.

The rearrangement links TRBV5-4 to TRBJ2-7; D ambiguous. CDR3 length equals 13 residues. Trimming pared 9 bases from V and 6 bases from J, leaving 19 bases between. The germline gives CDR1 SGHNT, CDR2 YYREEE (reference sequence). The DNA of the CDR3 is TGTGCCAACAACAACGGATCGAACTTCGAGCAGTACTTC. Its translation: CANNNGSNFEQYF.

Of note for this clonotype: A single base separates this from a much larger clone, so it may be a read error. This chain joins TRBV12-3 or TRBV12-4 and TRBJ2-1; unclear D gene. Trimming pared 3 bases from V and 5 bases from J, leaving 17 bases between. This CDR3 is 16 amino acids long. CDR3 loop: CASSFNGPTINNEQFF. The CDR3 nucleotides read TGTGCCAGCAGTTTCAACGGCCCCACCATCAACAATGAGCAGTTCTTC.

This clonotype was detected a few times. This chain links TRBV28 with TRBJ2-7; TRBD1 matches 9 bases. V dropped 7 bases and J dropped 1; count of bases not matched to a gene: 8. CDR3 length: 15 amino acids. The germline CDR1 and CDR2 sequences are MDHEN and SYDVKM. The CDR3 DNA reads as TGTGCCAGCAATGAAAGTGGACAGGGGTCCTACGAGCAGTACTTC. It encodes CASNESGQGSYEQYF.

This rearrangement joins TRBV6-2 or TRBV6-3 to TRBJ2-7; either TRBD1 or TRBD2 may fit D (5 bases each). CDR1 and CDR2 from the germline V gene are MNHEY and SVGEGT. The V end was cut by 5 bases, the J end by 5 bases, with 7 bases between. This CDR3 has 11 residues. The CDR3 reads CASSTGHEQYF. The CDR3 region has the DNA TGTGCCAGCAGTACGGGGCACGAGCAGTACTTC.

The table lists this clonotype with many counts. CDR3 region: CASSPIMARGNQPQHF. The CDR3 nucleotides read TGTGCCAGCAGCCCCATTATGGCCCGGGGCAATCAGCCCCAGCATTTT. The V call is TRBV6-5, the J call TRBJ1-5; no clear D gene. The ends were cut back, 6 bases at V and 2 bases at J, with 17 bases in the middle. The V gene's germline CDR1 is MNHEY and CDR2 SVGAGI. The length of the CDR3 is 16 residues.

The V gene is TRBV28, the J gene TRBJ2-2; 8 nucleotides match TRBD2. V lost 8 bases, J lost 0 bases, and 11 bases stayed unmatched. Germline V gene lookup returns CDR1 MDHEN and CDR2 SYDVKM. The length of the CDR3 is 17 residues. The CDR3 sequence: CASVGSGSHPNTGELFF. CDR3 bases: TGTGCCAGCGTCGGGAGCGGGAGCCACCCGAACACCGGGGAGCTGTTTTTT.

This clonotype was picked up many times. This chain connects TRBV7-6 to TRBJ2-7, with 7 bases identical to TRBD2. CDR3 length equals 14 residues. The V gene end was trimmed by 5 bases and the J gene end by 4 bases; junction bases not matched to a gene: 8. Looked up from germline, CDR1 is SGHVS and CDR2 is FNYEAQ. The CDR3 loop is CASSPYLGGYEQYF. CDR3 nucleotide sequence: TGTGCCAGCAGCCCCTACCTCGGGGGGTACGAGCAGTACTTC.

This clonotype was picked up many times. DNA of the CDR3: TGTGCCACCAGCAGCGGCTCCTACGAGCAGTACTTC. Translating gives CATSSGSYEQYF. The V and J genes are TRBV15 and TRBJ2-7; D unresolved. The V and J ends lost 3 bases and 0 bases respectively, with 3 bases between them. The CDR3 covers 12 residues. Germline CDR1 and CDR2: LNHNV and YYDKDF (reference sequence).

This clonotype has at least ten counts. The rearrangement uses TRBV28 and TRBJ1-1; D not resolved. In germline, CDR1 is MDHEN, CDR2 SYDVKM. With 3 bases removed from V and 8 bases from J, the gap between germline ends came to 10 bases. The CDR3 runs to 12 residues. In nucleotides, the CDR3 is TGTGCCAGCAGTTTTTTGAGTGCGGAAGCTTTCTTT. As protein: CASSFLSAEAFF.

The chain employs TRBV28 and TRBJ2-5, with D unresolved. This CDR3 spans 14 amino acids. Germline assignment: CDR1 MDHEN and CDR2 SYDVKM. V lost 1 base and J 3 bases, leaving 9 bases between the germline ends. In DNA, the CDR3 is TGTGCCAGCAGTTTATTGAGCCCCAAAGAGACCCAGTACTTC. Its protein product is CASSLLSPKETQYF.

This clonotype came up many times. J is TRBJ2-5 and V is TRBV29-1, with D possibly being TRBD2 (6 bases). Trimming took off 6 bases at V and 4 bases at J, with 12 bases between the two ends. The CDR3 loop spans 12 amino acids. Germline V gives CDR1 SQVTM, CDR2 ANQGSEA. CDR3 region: CSVKPGAETQYF. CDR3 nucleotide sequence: TGCAGCGTGAAACCGGGAGCAGAGACCCAGTACTTC.

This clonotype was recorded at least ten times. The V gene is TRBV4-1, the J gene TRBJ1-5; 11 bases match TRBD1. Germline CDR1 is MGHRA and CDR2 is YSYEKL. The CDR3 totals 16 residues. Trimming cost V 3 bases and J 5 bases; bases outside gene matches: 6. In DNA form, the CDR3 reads TGCGCCAGCAGCCACGCCGGACAGGGGGCTGATCAGCCCCAGCATTTT. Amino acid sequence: CASSHAGQGADQPQHF.

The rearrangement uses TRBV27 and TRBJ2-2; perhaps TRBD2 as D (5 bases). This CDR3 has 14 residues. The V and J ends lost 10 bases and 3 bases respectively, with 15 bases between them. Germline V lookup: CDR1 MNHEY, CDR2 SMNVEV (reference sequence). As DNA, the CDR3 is TGTGCCACACGGACTTCCATTTACACCGGGGAGCTGTTTTTT. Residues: CATRTSIYTGELFF.

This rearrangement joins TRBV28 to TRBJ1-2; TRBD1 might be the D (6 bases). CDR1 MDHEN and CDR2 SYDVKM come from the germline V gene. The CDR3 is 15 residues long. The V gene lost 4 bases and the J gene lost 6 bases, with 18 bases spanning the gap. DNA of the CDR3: TGTGCCAGCAGTTCCCTCTACCGGGGGCAACATGGCTACACCTTC. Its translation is CASSSLYRGQHGYTF.

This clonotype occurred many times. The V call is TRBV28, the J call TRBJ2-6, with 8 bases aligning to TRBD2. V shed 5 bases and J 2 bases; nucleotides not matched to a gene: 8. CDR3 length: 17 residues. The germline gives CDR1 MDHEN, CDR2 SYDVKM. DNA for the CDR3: TGTGCCAGCAGTCTCTATTCGGGAGGGACTGGGGCCAACGTCCTGACTTTC. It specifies CASSLYSGGTGANVLTF.